This T cell receptor (beta chain) was found in a study of early T cells in non-severe SARS-CoV-2 infection listed by TCRdb under 2021. Background for the entire study: Bulk RNA from unsorted whole blood was used for TCR sequencing, so alpha and beta chains could not be paired. The investigation overall reported the following: VDJdb matching was skewed toward anti-spike CD8 responses and likely underestimated virus-specific expansions, missing private and CD4 specificities.

A case-control design nested within a healthcare worker cohort in London, UK, was used, with weekly nasopharyngeal swab PCR tests and blood sampling performed. Between 23 and 31 March 2020, the week of the UK lockdown, healthcare workers were enrolled and then followed up weekly for as long as 16 weeks. V was cut back by 3 bases and J by 6 bases, leaving a gap of 9 bases between them. The germline V gene gives CDR1 as KGHSH and CDR2 as LQKENI. Reading from cysteine to phenylalanine, the CDR3 counts 12 amino acids. The DNA shown is the 36-base CDR3, in frame from base 1. The library was obtained by 5' RACE. Instrument used: NextSeq 500. In the TCR library protocol, unique molecular identifiers were attached to individual cDNA molecules to correct for PCR bias and sequencing error. Both TCR alpha and beta chains were sequenced, and tight co-correlation was observed between alpha and beta sequence abundances in each sample. The original methods were these. Decombinator V4 was used to annotate TCR sequences for V gene, J gene and CDR3. Expanded TCRs were defined as changing significantly between any two time points under a Poisson model with p below 0.0001. TCR abundances were normalised to the total number of TCRs sequenced per sample and were expressed as counts per million. MAIT TCRs were defined by TRAV1-2 paired with TRAJ12, TRAJ20 or TRAJ33, and iNKT TCRs by TRAV10 paired with TRAJ18. VDJdb, accessed 1 November 2021, was searched for CMV, EBV and SARS-CoV-2 annotated TCRs, with TCRs annotated for multiple antigens excluded. TCRdb cleaned the public reads at Q25 with fastp, built clones with MiXCR and kept in-frame beta chains. Every entry covers one CDR3 protein and lists the most common genes and DNA from its rows. Here the V and J calls rest on TCRdb's processing, not on the authors' analysis. This sample gives about 69,000 distinct CDR3 sequences in total; about 9.4% of them show up just once. The top ten clones comprise under 6.5% of the sample.

This clonotype was recorded at least ten times. Its antigen is unknown. No base quality values were provided; no much bigger clone lies one nucleotide off. The receptor was derived from an adult who was a healthcare worker with PCR-confirmed SARS-CoV-2 infection or an uninfected control (not recorded which). The sequenced material came from whole blood. The rearranged segments are TRBV18 and TRBJ2-7, with an unclear D gene assignment. The nucleotide sequence reads as follows: TGTGCCAGCTCACCGCAGGCACTCGAGCAGTACTTC. Translated, this is CASSPQALEQYF.